A single T cell receptor beta chain is shown here with its context. Its antigen remains unknown. The sample is drawn from a study of cytomegalovirus exposure and HLA in healthy donors. Overall study findings and caveats: The majority of TCR sequences were rare, yet some public TCRs appeared in many donors. In an earlier analysis, about 87% or about 30%: the productive usage of most TCR beta V segments. One variant, a missense change in DCLRE1C, was linked in a later analysis to TCR beta V- and J-gene trimming.

The CDR3 has 15 residues. The trim removed 0 bases at V and 6 bases at J, leaving 2 bases unmatched. Germline V gene lookup returns CDR1 SGHRS and CDR2 YFSETQ. In the PCR, 60 Vbeta and 13 Jbeta primers were used. Libraries were prepared by immunoSEQ multiplex PCR; TCRdb keeps only in-frame clonotypes and omits some of them. The repertoire holds 150,000 to 200,000 clones, with 65% to 85% as singletons. The chain uses TRBV5-1 and TRBJ1-6, with 8 bases aligning to TRBD1. The clonotype comes from a male donor in good health and CMV-seropositive. What was sequenced was PBMCs. CDR3 sequence (DNA): TGCGCCAGCAGCTTGGAAGGACAGGGTAATTCACCCCTCCACTTT. Translated: CASSLEGQGNSPLHF.